The present TCR beta chain was sequenced within a study of cytomegalovirus exposure and HLA in healthy donors. As regards this clone: Its antigen remains unknown.

Findings of the study overall: CMV antigen specificity was confirmed in vitro for a few CMV-associated chains. It was approximately 150 TCR beta chains that were listed as cytomegalovirus-associated.

TCRdb's table, derived via immunoSEQ multiplex PCR, lists solely in-frame clones and lacks some. The sample holds about 300,000 clones, around 89% seen once. The donors formed part of the roughly 120-subject validation cohort, distinct from the approximately 670-subject first cohort. This sequence originates from a woman aged 18 to 35 in good health and CMV-seronegative. The sequencing sample was made of PBMCs.

The CDR3 loop reads CASSPLSRTTVTGELFF. In nucleotides, the CDR3 is TGTGCCAGCTCACCACTCTCCCGGACAACCGTCACCGGGGAGCTGTTTTTT. The rearrangement uses TRBV18 and TRBJ2-2; D is possibly TRBD1 (5 bases). The CDR3 contains 17 residues. The V end lost 1 base, the J end lost 4 bases, and 16 bases lay between the germline ends. Germline loops: CDR1 KGHSH, CDR2 LQKENI. Variable domain in full (rest from reference TRBV18 and TRBJ2-2): NAGVMQNPRHLVRRRGQEARLRCSPMKGHSHVYWYRQLPEEGLKFMVYLQKENIIDESGMPKERFSAEFPKEGPSILRIQQVVRGDSAAYFCASSPLSRTTVTGELFFGEGSRLTVL.